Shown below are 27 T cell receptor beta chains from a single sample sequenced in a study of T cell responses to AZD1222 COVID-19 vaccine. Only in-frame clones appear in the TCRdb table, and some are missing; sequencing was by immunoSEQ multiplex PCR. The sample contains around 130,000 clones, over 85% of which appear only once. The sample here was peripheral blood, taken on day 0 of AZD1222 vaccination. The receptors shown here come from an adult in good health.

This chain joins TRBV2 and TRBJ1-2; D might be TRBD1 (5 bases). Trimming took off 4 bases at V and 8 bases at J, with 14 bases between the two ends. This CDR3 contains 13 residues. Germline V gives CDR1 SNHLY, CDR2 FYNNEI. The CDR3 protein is CASSVRQGSGYTF. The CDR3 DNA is TGTGCCAGCAGTGTTAGGCAGGGATCCGGCTACACCTTC.

CDR3 protein: CASSFPASPLHF. Written as DNA, the CDR3 is TGTGCCAGCAGCTTCCCGGCTTCACCCCTCCACTTT. The chain links TRBV7-2 to TRBJ1-6, with D uncertain. This CDR3 comprises 12 residues. Germline values: CDR1 SGHTA, CDR2 FQGNSA. Trimming stripped 3 bases from V and 9 bases from J, with 6 bases between.

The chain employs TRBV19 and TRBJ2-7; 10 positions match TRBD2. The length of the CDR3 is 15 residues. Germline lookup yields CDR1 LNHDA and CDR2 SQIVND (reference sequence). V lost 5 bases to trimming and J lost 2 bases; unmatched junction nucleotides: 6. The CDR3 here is CASSSTSGAPYEQYF. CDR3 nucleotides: TGTGCCAGTAGTTCAACTAGCGGGGCTCCCTACGAGCAGTACTTC.

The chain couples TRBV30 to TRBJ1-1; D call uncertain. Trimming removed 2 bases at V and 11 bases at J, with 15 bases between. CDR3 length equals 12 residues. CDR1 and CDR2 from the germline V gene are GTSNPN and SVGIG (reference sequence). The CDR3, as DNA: TGTGCCTGGAGTACCTCCGAACGTATGGCTTTCTTT. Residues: CAWSTSERMAFF.

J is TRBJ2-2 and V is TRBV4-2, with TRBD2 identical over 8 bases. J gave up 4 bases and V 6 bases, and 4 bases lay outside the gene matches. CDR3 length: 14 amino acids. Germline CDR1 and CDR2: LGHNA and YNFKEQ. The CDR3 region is CASRGLVVTGELFF. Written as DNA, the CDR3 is TGTGCCAGCAGGGGACTAGTGGTCACCGGGGAGCTGTTTTTT.

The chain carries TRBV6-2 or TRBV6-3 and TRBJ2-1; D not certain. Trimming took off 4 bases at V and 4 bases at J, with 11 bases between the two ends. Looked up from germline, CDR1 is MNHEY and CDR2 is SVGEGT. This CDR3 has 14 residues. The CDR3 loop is CASSLNGLYNEQFF. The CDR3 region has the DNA TGTGCCAGCAGTTTGAACGGATTGTACAATGAGCAGTTCTTC.

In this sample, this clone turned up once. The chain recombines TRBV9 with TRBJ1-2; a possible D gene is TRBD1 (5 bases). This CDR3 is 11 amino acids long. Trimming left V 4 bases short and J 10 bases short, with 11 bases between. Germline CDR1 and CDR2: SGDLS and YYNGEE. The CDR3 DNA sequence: TGTGCCAGCAGCTCCTACAGGAACTACACCTTC. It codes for CASSSYRNYTF.

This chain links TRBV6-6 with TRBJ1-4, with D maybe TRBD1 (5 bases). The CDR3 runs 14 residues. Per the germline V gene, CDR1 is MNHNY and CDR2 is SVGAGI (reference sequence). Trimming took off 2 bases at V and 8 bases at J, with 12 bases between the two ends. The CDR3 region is CASSYAGGDEKLFF. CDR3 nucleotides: TGTGCCAGCAGTTACGCGGGTGGGGACGAAAAACTGTTTTTT.

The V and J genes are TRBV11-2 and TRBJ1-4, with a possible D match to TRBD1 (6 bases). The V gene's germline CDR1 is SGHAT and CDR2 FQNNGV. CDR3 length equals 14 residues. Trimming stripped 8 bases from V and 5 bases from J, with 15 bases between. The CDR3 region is CASSTGWGNEKLFF. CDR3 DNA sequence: TGTGCCAGCTCAACAGGGTGGGGGAATGAAAAACTGTTTTTT.

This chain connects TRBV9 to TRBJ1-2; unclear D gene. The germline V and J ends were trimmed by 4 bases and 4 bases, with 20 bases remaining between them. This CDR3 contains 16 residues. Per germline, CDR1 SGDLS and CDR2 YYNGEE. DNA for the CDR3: TGTGCCAGCAGCCCTCGCCCAGGAGGGTACTTCTATGGCTACACCTTC. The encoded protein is CASSPRPGGYFYGYTF.

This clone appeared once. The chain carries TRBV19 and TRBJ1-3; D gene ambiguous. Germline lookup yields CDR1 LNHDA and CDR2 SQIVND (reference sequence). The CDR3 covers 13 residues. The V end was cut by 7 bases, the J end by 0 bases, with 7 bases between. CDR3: CASKAYSGNTIYF. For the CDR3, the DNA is TGTGCCAGTAAAGCCTACTCTGGAAACACCATATATTTT.

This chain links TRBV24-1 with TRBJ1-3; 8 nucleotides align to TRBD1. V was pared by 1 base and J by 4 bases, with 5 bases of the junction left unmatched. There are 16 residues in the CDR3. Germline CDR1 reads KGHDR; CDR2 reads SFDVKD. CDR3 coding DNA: TGTGCCACCAGTGATTTCGGACAGGGTACAGGAAACACCATATATTTT. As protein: CATSDFGQGTGNTIYF.

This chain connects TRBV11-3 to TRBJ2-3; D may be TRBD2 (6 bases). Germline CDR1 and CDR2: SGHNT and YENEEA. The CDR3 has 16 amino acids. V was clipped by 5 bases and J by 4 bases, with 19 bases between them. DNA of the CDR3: TGTGCCAGCAGCCTCCGCGGGACCCAGACCGCAGATACGCAGTATTTT. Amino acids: CASSLRGTQTADTQYF.

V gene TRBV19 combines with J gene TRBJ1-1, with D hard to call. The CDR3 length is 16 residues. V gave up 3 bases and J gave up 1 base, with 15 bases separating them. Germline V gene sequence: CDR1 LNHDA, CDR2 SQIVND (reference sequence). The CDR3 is CASSIRGGGKNTEAFF. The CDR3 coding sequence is TGTGCCAGTAGTATTCGGGGTGGAGGGAAGAACACTGAAGCTTTCTTT.

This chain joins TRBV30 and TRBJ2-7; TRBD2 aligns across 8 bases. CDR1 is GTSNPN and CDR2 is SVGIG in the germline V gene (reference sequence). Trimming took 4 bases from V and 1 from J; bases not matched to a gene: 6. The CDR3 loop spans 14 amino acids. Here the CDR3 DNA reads TGTGCCTGGACCCCAGCGGGAGTATCCTACGAGCAGTACTTC. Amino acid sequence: CAWTPAGVSYEQYF.

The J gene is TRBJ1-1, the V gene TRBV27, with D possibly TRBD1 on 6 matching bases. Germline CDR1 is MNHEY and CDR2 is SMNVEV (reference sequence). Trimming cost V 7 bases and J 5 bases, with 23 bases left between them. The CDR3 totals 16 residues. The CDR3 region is CASTENPGRRGTEAFF. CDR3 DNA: TGTGCCAGCACGGAAAATCCGGGACGCAGGGGTACTGAAGCTTTCTTT.

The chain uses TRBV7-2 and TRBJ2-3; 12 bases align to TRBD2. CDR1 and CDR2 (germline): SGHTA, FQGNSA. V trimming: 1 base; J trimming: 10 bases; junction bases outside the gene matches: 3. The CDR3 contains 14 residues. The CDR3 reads CASSLGTSGTAQYF. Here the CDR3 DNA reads TGTGCCAGCAGCTTAGGGACTAGCGGGACGGCGCAGTATTTT.

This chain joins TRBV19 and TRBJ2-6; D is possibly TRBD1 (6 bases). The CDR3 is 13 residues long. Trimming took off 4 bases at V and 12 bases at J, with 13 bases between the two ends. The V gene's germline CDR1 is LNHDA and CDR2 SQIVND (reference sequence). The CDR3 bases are TGTGCCAGTAGTAGGGGGCCTGGGGCCGTCCTGACTTTC. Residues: CASSRGPGAVLTF. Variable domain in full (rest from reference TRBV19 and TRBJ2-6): DGGITQSPKYLFRKEGQNVTLSCEQNLNHDAMYWYRQDPGQGLRLIYYSQIVNDFQKGDIAEGYSVSREKKESFPLTVTSAQKNPTAFYLCASSRGPGAVLTFGAGSRLTVL.

CDR3 region: CASSWGQGPTYEQYF. For the CDR3, the DNA is TGTGCCAGCAGCTGGGGGCAGGGTCCCACCTACGAGCAGTACTTC. This chain connects TRBV11-2 to TRBJ2-7; D may be TRBD1 (6 bases). With 4 bases removed from V and 2 bases from J, the gap between germline ends came to 15 bases. Looked up from germline, CDR1 is SGHAT and CDR2 is FQNNGV. There are 15 residues in the CDR3.

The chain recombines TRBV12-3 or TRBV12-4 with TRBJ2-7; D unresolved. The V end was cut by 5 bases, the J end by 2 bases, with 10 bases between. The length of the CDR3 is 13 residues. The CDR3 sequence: CASSLEGPYEQYF. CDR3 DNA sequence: TGTGCCAGCAGTCTCGAAGGGCCCTACGAGCAGTACTTC.

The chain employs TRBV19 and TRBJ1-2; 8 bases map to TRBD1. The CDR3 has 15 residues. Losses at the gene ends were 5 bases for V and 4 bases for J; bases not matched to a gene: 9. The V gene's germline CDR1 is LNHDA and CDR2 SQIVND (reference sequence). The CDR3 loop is CASSSHRGNFYGYTF. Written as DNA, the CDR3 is TGTGCCAGTAGTTCTCACAGGGGGAACTTCTATGGCTACACCTTC.

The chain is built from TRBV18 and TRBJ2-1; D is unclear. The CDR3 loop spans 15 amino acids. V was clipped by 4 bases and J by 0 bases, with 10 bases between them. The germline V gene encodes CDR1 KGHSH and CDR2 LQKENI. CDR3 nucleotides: TGTGCCAGCTCACGCTTGGCGTTCTCCTACAATGAGCAGTTCTTC. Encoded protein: CASSRLAFSYNEQFF.

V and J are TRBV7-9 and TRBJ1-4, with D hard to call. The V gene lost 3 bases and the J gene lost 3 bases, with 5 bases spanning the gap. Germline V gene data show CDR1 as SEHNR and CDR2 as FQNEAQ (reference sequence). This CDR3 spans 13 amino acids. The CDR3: CASSFVPNEKLFF. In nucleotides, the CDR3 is TGTGCCAGCAGCTTCGTCCCTAATGAAAAACTGTTTTTT.

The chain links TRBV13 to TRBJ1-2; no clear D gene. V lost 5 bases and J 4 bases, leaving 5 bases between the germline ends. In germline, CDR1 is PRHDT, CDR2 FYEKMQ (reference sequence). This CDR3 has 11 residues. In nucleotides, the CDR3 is TGTGCCAGCAGCATGAGCTATGGCTACACCTTC. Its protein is CASSMSYGYTF.

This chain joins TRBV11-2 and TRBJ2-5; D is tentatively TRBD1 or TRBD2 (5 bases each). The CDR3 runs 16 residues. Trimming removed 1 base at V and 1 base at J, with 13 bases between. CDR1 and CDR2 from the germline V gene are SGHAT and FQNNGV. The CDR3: CASSLGYGGAQETQYF. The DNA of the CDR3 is TGTGCCAGCAGCTTAGGGTATGGGGGAGCCCAAGAGACCCAGTACTTC.

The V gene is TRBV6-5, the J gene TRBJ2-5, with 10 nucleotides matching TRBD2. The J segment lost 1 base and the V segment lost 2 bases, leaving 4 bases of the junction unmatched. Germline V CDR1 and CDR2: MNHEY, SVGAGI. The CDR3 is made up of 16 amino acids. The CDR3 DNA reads TGTGCCAGCAGTTACGACCTAGCGGGAGCCCAAGAGACCCAGTACTTC. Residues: CASSYDLAGAQETQYF.

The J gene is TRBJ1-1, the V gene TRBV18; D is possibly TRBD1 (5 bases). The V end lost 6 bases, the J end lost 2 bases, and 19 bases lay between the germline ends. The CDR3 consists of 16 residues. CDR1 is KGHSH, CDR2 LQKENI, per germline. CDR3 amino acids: CASSPADTLVNTEAFF. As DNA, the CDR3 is TGTGCCAGCTCCCCAGCGGACACTCTGGTCAACACTGAAGCTTTCTTT.